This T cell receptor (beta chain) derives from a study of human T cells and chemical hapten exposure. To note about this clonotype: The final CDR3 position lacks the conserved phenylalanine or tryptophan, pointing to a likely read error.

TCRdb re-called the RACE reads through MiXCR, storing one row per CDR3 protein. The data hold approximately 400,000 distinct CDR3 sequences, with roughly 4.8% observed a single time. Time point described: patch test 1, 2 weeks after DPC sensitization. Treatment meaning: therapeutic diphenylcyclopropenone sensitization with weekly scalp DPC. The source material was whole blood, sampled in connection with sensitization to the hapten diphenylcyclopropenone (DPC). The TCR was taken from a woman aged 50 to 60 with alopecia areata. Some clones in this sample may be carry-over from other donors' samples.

The CDR3 DNA reads TGTGCCAGCAAAAAGCGGGAGTTTAACAATGAGCAGTTCCTC. Translated, it gives CASKKREFNNEQFL. The V gene is TRBV6-2 or TRBV6-3, the J gene TRBJ2-1; 8 nucleotides align to TRBD2. Germline V gives CDR1 MNHEY, CDR2 SVGEGT. Unmatched junction bases numbered 7, after V lost 7 bases and J lost 5 bases. The length of the CDR3 is 14 residues.